The 23 T cell receptor beta chains presented below share a single source sample, sequenced in a study of blood T cell dynamics during melanoma immunotherapy. Clones were sequenced by immunoSEQ multiplex PCR, and TCRdb holds only the in-frame ones, with some missing. The sample shows about 16,000 clones, 94% of them seen only once. Time point: week 3, after first cycle of checkpoint inhibitor. The sample in question was effector memory CD8+ T cells from blood, obtained from a patient treated with checkpoint blockade. The receptors here all came from a human donor with melanoma.

The genes are TRBV6-5 and TRBJ2-7; 8 bases align to TRBD2. Germline CDR1 reads MNHEY; CDR2 reads SVGAGI. Germline trimming cut 5 bases from V and 2 bases from J; bases unmatched to any gene: 8. The CDR3 extends over 15 amino acids. CDR3 bases: TGTGCCAGCAGTCTCAAGCGGGAGTACCCCTACGAGCAGTACTTC. Its protein product is CASSLKREYPYEQYF.

The chain couples TRBV28 to TRBJ2-5, with D tentatively TRBD1 or TRBD2 (5 bases each). The CDR3 consists of 16 residues. Germline V gene lookup returns CDR1 MDHEN and CDR2 SYDVKM. V was clipped by 2 bases and J by 7 bases, with 20 bases between them. The CDR3 DNA sequence: TGTGCCAGCAGTTTAGCCGGGACCGCCTATGGGTGGACCCAGTACTTC. Translating it yields CASSLAGTAYGWTQYF. The full variable domain, in which reference TRBV28 and TRBJ2-5 provide the parts outside the CDR3, is DVKVTQSSRYLVKRTGEKVFLECVQDMDHENMFWYRQDPGLGLRLIYFSYDVKMKEKGDIPEGYSVSREKKERFSLILESASTNQTSMYLCASSLAGTAYGWTQYFGPGTRLLVL.

This clone was picked up one time. V gene TRBV7-2 combines with J gene TRBJ1-2; D is uncertain. Germline-derived CDR1 and CDR2 are SGHTA and FQGNSA. This CDR3 contains 13 residues. The germline V and J ends were trimmed by 5 bases and 7 bases, with 14 bases remaining between them. The CDR3 nucleotides read TGTGCCAGCAGCCTAGAACGTGGACGTGGCTACACCTTC. It is translated as CASSLERGRGYTF. The variable domain in full, with the rest retrieved from reference TRBV7-2 and TRBJ1-2, is GAGVSQSPSNKVTEKGKDVELRCDPISGHTALYWYRQSLGQGLEFLIYFQGNSAPDKSGLPSDRFSAERTGGSVSTLTIQRTQQEDSAVYLCASSLERGRGYTFGSGTRLTVV.

The chain links TRBV2 to TRBJ2-7; TRBD1 matches 8 bases. V was clipped by 2 bases and J by 2 bases; unmatched bases: 5. The CDR3 is 15 amino acids. Germline V lookup: CDR1 SNHLY, CDR2 FYNNEI. The CDR3 reads CASSERDRSTYEQYF. The DNA for the CDR3 is TGTGCCAGCAGTGAAAGGGACAGGTCAACCTACGAGCAGTACTTC.

A single count supports this clone. The rearrangement links TRBV4-1 to TRBJ2-3; possibly TRBD1 for D (5 bases). The CDR3 has 15 residues. V shed 4 bases and J shed 7 bases, with 18 bases lying between them. Per the germline V gene, CDR1 is MGHRA and CDR2 is YSYEKL. CDR3 protein: CASSPQVVNRHTQYF. As DNA, the CDR3 is TGCGCCAGCAGCCCACAGGTGGTAAATCGACATACGCAGTATTTT.

V is TRBV19 and J is TRBJ2-7; TRBD1 matches 9 bases. This CDR3 contains 11 residues. V dropped 9 bases and J dropped 4; count of bases not matched to a gene: 1. Germline assignment: CDR1 LNHDA and CDR2 SQIVND (reference sequence). CDR3 amino acids: CASGTGYEQYF. CDR3 DNA: TGTGCCAGCGGGACAGGGTACGAGCAGTACTTC.

The chain joins TRBV7-9 to TRBJ2-7, with 7 bases matching TRBD2. Germline lookup yields CDR1 SEHNR and CDR2 FQNEAQ (reference sequence). V lost 0 bases and J lost 5; bases outside the gene matches: 4. This CDR3 has 14 amino acids. CDR3 nucleotides: TGTGCCAGCAGCTTAGCGGGAGGGCCCCACGAGCAGTACTTC. Protein: CASSLAGGPHEQYF. The complete variable domain, with remaining parts taken from reference TRBV7-9 and TRBJ2-7, reads DTGVSQNPRHKITKRGQNVTFRCDPISEHNRLYWYRQTLGQGPEFLTYFQNEAQLEKSRLLSDRFSAERPKGSFSTLEIQRTEQGDSAMYLCASSLAGGPHEQYFGPGTRLTVT.

The rearrangement joins TRBV7-3 to TRBJ2-2, with D possibly matching TRBD2 (5 bases). The V gene lost 7 bases and the J gene lost 7 bases, with 10 bases spanning the gap. The CDR3 has 12 residues. Germline CDR1 reads SGHTA; CDR2 reads FQGTGA. The CDR3 DNA reads TGTGCCAGCAATGGCGGAGGCGGGGAGCTGTTTTTT. Its protein product is CASNGGGGELFF.

This clone was seen once. The chain recombines TRBV5-1 with TRBJ2-1, with D unclear. The V gene lost 0 bases and the J gene lost 6 bases, with 7 bases spanning the gap. Germline lookup yields CDR1 SGHRS and CDR2 YFSETQ. The length of the CDR3 is 13 residues. Written as DNA, the CDR3 is TGCGCCAGCAGCTTGGAGGACCGCAATGAGCAGTTCTTC. Its protein product is CASSLEDRNEQFF.

The chain carries TRBV27 and TRBJ2-7; TRBD2 matches 7 bases. The CDR3 has 14 amino acids. From germline, CDR1 is MNHEY and CDR2 SMNVEV (reference sequence). The V segment lost 2 bases and the J segment 0 bases; nucleotides outside the gene matches: 1. This chain's CDR3 is CASSLTSDSYEQYF. CDR3 coding DNA: TGTGCCAGCAGTTTAACTAGCGACTCCTACGAGCAGTACTTC.

The chain is built from TRBV7-6 and TRBJ2-3; unclear D gene. CDR3 length: 13 amino acids. The germline CDR1 and CDR2 sequences are SGHVS and FNYEAQ. V lost 1 base to trimming and J lost 4 bases, with 6 bases between them. The CDR3 DNA reads TGTGCCAGCAGCTTAGGGTTTGCAGATACGCAGTATTTT. Protein product: CASSLGFADTQYF.

The chain recombines TRBV7-9 with TRBJ1-2; the match to TRBD1 covers 10 bases. This CDR3 spans 17 amino acids. In germline, CDR1 is SEHNR, CDR2 FQNEAQ (reference sequence). J gave up 5 bases and V 3 bases, and 12 bases lay outside the gene matches. The CDR3 loop reads CASSLSGTGVTGYGYTF. The CDR3 region has the DNA TGTGCCAGCAGCTTGTCCGGGACAGGGGTTACAGGATATGGCTACACCTTC.

This rearrangement joins TRBV7-8 to TRBJ2-1, with TRBD2 identical over 11 bases. This CDR3 has 17 residues. The V and J ends lost 2 bases and 5 bases, in that order; junction bases with no gene match: 8. Per the germline V gene, CDR1 is SGHVS and CDR2 is FQNEAQ. The CDR3 is CASSLRLGTSGNNEQFF. The CDR3 DNA reads as TGTGCCAGCAGCTTAAGGTTGGGGACTAGCGGAAACAATGAGCAGTTCTTC.

The CDR3 is CASSRGASQYF. The CDR3 DNA is TGTGCCAGCAGCCGGGGGGCTAGCCAGTATTTT. The chain links TRBV27 to TRBJ2-3, with a tentative D call TRBD2 (7 bases). In germline, CDR1 is MNHEY, CDR2 SMNVEV (reference sequence). The V end was cut by 6 bases, the J end by 12 bases, with 13 bases between. The CDR3 length is 11 residues.

The rearrangement uses TRBV6-6 and TRBJ2-7; possible D gene TRBD1, 7 bases. CDR3 length: 14 residues. In germline, CDR1 is MNHNY, CDR2 SVGAGI (reference sequence). Deletions cut 2 bases from V and 4 bases from J, with 12 bases between. CDR3 region: CASSYTSGGYEQYF. Written as DNA, the CDR3 is TGTGCCAGCAGTTACACATCAGGGGGGTACGAGCAGTACTTC.

V is TRBV9 and J is TRBJ2-7; tentatively, D is TRBD2 (6 bases). Trimming took off 3 bases at V and 3 bases at J, with 16 bases between the two ends. Germline lookup yields CDR1 SGDLS and CDR2 YYNGEE. The CDR3 is 15 amino acids. The CDR3 is CASSEHGPEGYEQYF. CDR3 DNA: TGTGCCAGCAGCGAGCACGGGCCGGAGGGCTACGAGCAGTACTTC.

In its sample, this clone was seen a few times. V usage is TRBV10-1 and J usage is TRBJ2-2, with D maybe TRBD2 (5 bases). Trimming removed 2 bases from V and 0 bases from J, with 10 bases in between. Germline V CDR1 and CDR2: WNHNN, SYGVQD (reference sequence). The CDR3 is 16 residues long. The CDR3 DNA reads as TGCGCCAGCAGTGAGATAAGCGGAACGAACACCGGGGAGCTGTTTTTT. This encodes CASSEISGTNTGELFF.

The chain recombines TRBV2 with TRBJ2-7, with 10 bases that match TRBD1. Germline loops: CDR1 SNHLY, CDR2 FYNNEI. The CDR3 runs to 21 residues. Unmatched junction bases numbered 21, after V lost 3 bases and J lost 1 base. DNA for the CDR3: TGTGCCAGCAGTGATCGAGTTTGGACAGGGGGGTTTAATGAGGAGTCCTACGAGCAGTACTTC. It is translated as CASSDRVWTGGFNEESYEQYF. The variable domain in full, completed from reference TRBV2 and TRBJ2-7, reads EPEVTQTPSHQVTQMGQEVILRCVPISNHLYFYWYRQILGQKVEFLVSFYNNEISEKSEIFDDQFSVERPDGSNFTLKIRSTKLEDSAMYFCASSDRVWTGGFNEESYEQYFGPGTRLTVT.

This clone was recorded only once. V usage is TRBV7-8 and J usage is TRBJ2-7, with 11 bases fitting TRBD2. Losses at the gene ends were 1 base for V and 2 bases for J; bases not matched to a gene: 1. The CDR3 covers 15 residues. In germline, CDR1 is SGHVS, CDR2 FQNEAQ. CDR3 in amino acids: CASSLVTSGTYEQYF. The DNA of the CDR3 is TGTGCCAGCAGCTTAGTGACTAGCGGGACCTACGAGCAGTACTTC. Drawing the rest from reference TRBV7-8 and TRBJ2-7, the complete variable domain is GAGVSQSPRYKVAKRGQDVALRCDPISGHVSLFWYQQALGQGPEFLTYFQNEAQLDKSGLPSDRFFAERPEGSVSTLKIQRTQQEDSAVYLCASSLVTSGTYEQYFGPGTRLTVT.

This sequence joins TRBV6-5 and TRBJ2-7; no clear D. Trimming took off 4 bases at V and 4 bases at J, with 5 bases between the two ends. The germline CDR1 and CDR2 sequences are MNHEY and SVGAGI. This CDR3 comprises 11 residues. The CDR3 DNA sequence: TGTGCCAGCAGTTTGGGATACGAGCAGTACTTC. It yields the protein CASSLGYEQYF.

The chain has TRBV7-9 and TRBJ2-7; 12 bases agree with TRBD2. This CDR3 is 16 amino acids long. CDR1 is SEHNR and CDR2 is FQNEAQ in the germline V gene (reference sequence). With 5 bases clipped from V and 4 bases from J, the junction kept 9 bases outside the gene matches. The DNA of the CDR3 is TGTGCCAGCAGCGAGACACTAGCGGGGGGAACTTACGAGCAGTACTTC. The encoded protein is CASSETLAGGTYEQYF.

The rearrangement joins TRBV27 to TRBJ2-5, with TRBD2 identical over 7 bases. CDR1 and CDR2 (germline): MNHEY, SMNVEV (reference sequence). Germline trimming cut 2 bases from V and 13 bases from J; bases unmatched to any gene: 16. The CDR3 consists of 15 residues. CDR3 nucleotides: TGTGCCAGCAGTTTAAGCGGGGCCCCCGGCTACGAGCGGTACTTC. This encodes CASSLSGAPGYERYF.

This chain joins TRBV6-1 and TRBJ1-5, with D possibly matching TRBD1 (5 bases). In germline, CDR1 is MNHNS, CDR2 SASEGT. The CDR3 consists of 14 residues. Trimming took off 3 bases at V and 7 bases at J, with 13 bases between the two ends. The CDR3 here is CASSEGDYHQPQHF. The CDR3 DNA is TGTGCCAGCAGTGAGGGGGACTATCACCAGCCCCAGCATTTT.